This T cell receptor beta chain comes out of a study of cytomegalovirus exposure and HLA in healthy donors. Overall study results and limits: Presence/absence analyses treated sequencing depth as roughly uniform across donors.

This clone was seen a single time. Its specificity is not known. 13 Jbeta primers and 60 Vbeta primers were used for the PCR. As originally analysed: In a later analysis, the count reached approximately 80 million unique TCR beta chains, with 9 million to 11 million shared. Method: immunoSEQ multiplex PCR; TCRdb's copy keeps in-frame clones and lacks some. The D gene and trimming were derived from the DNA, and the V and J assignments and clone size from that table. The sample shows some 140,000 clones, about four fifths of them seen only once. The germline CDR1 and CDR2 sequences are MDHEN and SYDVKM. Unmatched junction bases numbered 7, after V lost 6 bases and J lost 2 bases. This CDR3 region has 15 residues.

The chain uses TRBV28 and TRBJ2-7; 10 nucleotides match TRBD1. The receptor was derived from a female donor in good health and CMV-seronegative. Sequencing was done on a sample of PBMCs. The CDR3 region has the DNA TGTGCCAGCAGACTACCGGGACAGGGGCCCTACGAGCAGTACTTC. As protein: CASRLPGQGPYEQYF.